These T cell receptor beta chains were read from a single sample in a study of blood T cell repertoires in COVID-19. The protocol was immunoSEQ multiplex PCR, while the TCRdb copy is restricted to in-frame clones and leaves out a portion. Of 110,000 or so clones in the sample, 60% to 85% are singletons; the top ten hold roughly 6%. The source material was peripheral blood. The receptors here all came from a man in his 70s with acute or convalescent COVID-19. Both conserved end residues are part of each CDR3. A D gene is named only where the DNA matches it firmly. Part of the rows lack a size; the others show once, few, many or a class for expanded clones.

abundance,d_gene,len,v_gene,j_gene,CDR3nt,CDR3aa
-,-,17,TRBV4-1,TRBJ2-1,TGCGCCAGCAGATCCCTGGGAGCGGGTAGTAAATACAATGAGCAGTTCTTC,CASRSLGAGSKYNEQFF
-,-,15,TRBV7-2,TRBJ2-4,TGTGCCAGCAGCTTAGTGGGCGGCAGGAGGAACATTCAGTACTTC,CASSLVGGRRNIQYF
-,TRBD1,14,TRBV5-4,TRBJ2-7,TGTGCCAGCAGCACCGAACAGGGGGTTCGGGAGCAGTACTTC,CASSTEQGVREQYF
-,-,13,TRBV3-1/TRBV3-2,TRBJ1-1,TGTGCCAGCAGCCACTATGGGGAGTCTGAAGCTTTCTTT,CASSHYGESEAFF
-,-,14,TRBV2,TRBJ1-4,TGTGCCAGCAGCGGCAGACAGGTTAATGAAAAACTGTTTTTT,CASSGRQVNEKLFF
-,TRBD2,13,TRBV15,TRBJ2-1,TGTGCCACCAGCACTCTAGCGGGCAATGAGCAGTTCTTC,CATSTLAGNEQFF
once,TRBD1,17,TRBV7-8,TRBJ1-2,TGTGCCAGCAGCCTCGTGGGCCCTGGGACAGGGAGTTATGGCTACACCTTC,CASSLVGPGTGSYGYTF
-,TRBD2,15,TRBV3-1/TRBV3-2,TRBJ2-1,TGTGCCAGCAGTCTTGCGGGACTAGCGGGAACTGAGCAGTTCTTC,CASSLAGLAGTEQFF
few,-,15,TRBV7-9,TRBJ1-5,TGTGCCAGCAGCTTAGGGGACTCCTTAATTCAGCCCCAGCATTTT,CASSLGDSLIQPQHF
-,TRBD2,15,TRBV5-4,TRBJ2-3,TGTGCCAGCAGCGTATCTAGCGGGACCACAGATACGCAGTATTTT,CASSVSSGTTDTQYF
-,TRBD1,15,TRBV5-1,TRBJ2-7,TGCGCCAGCAGCTCGGGACAGGGGACGATCTACGAGCAGTACTTC,CASSSGQGTIYEQYF
-,-,16,TRBV4-2,TRBJ2-1,TGTGCCAGCAGCCAAAATCCCTTTAGCTCCTACAATGAGCAGTTCTTC,CASSQNPFSSYNEQFF
once,TRBD2,17,TRBV28,TRBJ2-5,TGTGCCAGCAGTTTCCCACTAGCGGGGGCGATCCAAGAGACCCAGTACTTC,CASSFPLAGAIQETQYF
-,TRBD2,15,TRBV7-7,TRBJ2-1,TGTGCCAGCAGCTTAGGGGTAGCGGGAGTTCATGAGCAGTTCTTC,CASSLGVAGVHEQFF
-,TRBD2,16,TRBV19,TRBJ2-1,TGTGCCAGTACCGCCTCCCCTAGCGGGGGGTACAATGAGCAGTTCTTC,CASTASPSGGYNEQFF
-,-,11,TRBV14,TRBJ1-5,TGTGCTGGGGAGCGCAATCAGCCCCAGCATTTT,CAGERNQPQHF
-,-,16,TRBV6-5,TRBJ2-7,TGTGCCAGCAGTTCAAGTATGCAGGAGGAATCGTACGAGCAGTACTTC,CASSSSMQEESYEQYF
-,TRBD2,17,TRBV27,TRBJ2-3,TGTGCCAGCAGTTTCGGCGGGCTAGCGGCTAGCACAGATACGCAGTATTTT,CASSFGGLAASTDTQYF
few,-,15,TRBV28,TRBJ2-7,TGTGCCAGCACCCTAGGTAGGAGCGACTCCTACGAGCAGTACTTC,CASTLGRSDSYEQYF
few,-,14,TRBV7-3,TRBJ1-6,TGTGCCAGCAGCTCTAGCTCCTATAATTCACCCCTCCACTTT,CASSSSSYNSPLHF
-,TRBD2,17,TRBV23-1,TRBJ2-1,TGCGCCAGCAGTCAGGCTAGCGGGGGGTTTTCCTACAATGAGCAGTTCTTC,CASSQASGGFSYNEQFF
-,-,13,TRBV30,TRBJ1-5,TGTGCCTGGAGCCCAAGGGGGAAGCAGCCCCAGCATTTT,CAWSPRGKQPQHF
-,TRBD2,16,TRBV27,TRBJ2-4,TGTGCCAGCAGTCGAGAAGCGGGATTGGCCAAAAACATTCAGTACTTC,CASSREAGLAKNIQYF
-,-,11,TRBV2,TRBJ1-1,TGTGCCAGCAGGGAACAGGGCGGAGCTTTCTTT,CASREQGGAFF
once,-,17,TRBV5-6,TRBJ1-1,TGTGCCAGCAGCTCCTGGGATGGGACACGGCGGAACACTGAAGCTTTCTTT,CASSSWDGTRRNTEAFF
-,-,13,TRBV2,TRBJ2-1,TGTGCCAGCAGTCAAGGGGGAGACACCAAGCAGTTCTTC,CASSQGGDTKQFF